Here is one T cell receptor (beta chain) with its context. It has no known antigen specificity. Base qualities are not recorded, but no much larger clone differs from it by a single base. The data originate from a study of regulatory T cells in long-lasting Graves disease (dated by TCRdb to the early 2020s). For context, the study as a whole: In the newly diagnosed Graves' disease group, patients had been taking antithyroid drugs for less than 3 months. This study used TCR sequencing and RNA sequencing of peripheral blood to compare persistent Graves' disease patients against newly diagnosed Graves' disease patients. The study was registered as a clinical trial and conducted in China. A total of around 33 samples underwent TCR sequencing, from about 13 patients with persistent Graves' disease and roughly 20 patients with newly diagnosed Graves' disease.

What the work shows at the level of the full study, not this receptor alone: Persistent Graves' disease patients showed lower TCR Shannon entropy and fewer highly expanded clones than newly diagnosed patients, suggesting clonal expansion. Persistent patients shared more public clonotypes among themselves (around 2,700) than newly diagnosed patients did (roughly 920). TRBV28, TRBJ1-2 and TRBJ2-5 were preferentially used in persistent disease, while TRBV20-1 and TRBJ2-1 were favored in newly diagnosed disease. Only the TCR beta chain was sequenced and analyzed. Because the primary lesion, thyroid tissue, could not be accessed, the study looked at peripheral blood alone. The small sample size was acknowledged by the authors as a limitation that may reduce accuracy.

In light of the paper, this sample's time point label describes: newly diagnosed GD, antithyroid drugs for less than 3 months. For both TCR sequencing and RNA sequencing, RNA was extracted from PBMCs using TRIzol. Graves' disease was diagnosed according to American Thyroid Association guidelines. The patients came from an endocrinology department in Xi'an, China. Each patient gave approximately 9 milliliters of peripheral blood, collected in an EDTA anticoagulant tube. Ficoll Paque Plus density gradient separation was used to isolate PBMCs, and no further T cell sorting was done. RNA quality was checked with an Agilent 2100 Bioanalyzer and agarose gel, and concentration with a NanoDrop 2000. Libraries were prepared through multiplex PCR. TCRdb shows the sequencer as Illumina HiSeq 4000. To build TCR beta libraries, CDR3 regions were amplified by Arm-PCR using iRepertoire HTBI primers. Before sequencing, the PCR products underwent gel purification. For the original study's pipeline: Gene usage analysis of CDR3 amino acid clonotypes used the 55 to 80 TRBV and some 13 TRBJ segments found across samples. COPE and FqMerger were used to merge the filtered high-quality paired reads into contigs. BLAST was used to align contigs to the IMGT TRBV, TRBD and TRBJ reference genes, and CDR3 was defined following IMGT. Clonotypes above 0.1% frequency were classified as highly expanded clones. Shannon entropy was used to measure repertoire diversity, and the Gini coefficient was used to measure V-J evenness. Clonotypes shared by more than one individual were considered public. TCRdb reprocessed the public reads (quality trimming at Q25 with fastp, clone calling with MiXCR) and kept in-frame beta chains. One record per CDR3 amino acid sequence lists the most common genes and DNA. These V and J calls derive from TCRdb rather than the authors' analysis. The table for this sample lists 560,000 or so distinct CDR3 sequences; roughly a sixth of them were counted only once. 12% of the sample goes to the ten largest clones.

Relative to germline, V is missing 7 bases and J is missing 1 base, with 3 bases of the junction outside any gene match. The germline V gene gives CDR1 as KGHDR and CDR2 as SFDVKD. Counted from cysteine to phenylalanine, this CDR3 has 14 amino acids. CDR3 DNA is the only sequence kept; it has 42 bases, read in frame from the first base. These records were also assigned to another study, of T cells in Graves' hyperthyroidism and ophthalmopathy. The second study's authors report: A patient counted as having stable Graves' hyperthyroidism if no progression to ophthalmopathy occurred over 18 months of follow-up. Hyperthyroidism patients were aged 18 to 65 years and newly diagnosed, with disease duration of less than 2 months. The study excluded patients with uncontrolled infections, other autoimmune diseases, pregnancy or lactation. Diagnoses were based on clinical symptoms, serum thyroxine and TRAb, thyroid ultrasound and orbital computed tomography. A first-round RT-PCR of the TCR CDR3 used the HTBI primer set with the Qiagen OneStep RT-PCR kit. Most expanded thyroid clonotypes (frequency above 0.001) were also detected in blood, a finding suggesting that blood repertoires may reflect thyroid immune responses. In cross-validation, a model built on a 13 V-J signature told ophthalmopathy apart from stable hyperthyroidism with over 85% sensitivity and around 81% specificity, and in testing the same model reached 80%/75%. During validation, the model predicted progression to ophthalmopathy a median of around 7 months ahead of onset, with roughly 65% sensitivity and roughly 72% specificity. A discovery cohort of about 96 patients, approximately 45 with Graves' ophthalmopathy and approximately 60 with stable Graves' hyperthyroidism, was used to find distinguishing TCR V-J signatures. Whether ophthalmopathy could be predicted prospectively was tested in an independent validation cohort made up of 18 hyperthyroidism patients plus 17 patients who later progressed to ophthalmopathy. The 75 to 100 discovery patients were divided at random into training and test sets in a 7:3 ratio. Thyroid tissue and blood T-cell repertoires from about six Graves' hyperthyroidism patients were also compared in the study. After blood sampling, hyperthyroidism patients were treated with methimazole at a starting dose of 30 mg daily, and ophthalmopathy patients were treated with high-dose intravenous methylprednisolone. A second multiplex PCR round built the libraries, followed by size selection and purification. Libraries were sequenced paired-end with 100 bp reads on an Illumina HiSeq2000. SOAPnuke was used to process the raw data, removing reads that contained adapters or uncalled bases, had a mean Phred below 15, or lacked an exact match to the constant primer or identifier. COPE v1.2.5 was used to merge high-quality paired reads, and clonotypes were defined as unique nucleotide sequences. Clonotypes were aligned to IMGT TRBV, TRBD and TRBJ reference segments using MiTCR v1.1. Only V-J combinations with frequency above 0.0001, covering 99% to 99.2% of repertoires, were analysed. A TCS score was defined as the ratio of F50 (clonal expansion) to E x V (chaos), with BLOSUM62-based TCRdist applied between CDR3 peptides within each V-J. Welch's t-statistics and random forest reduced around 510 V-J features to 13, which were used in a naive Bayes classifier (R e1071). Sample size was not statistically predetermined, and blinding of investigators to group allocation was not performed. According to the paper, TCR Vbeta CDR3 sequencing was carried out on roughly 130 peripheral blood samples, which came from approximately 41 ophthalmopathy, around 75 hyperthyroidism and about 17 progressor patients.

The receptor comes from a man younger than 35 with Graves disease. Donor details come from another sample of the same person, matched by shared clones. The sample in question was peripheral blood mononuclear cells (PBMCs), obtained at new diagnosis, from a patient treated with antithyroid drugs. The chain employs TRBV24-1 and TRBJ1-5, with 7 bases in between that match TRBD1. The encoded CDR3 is CATSGQASNQPQHF. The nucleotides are TGTGCCACCAGCGGACAGGCGAGCAATCAGCCCCAGCATTTT.